This TCR beta chain was captured in a study of blood T cell repertoires in COVID-19. In the study's own analysis: Reference gene primer amplification yielded estimated nucleated cell counts. Clones were read by immunoSEQ multiplex PCR, and TCRdb kept only the in-frame ones, dropping some. That table is the source of V, J and clone size, and D and trimming were worked out from the DNA. Of roughly 190,000 clones in the sample, 85% to 90% were seen once. The CDR3 consists of 15 residues. The trim removed 5 bases at V and 1 base at J, leaving 1 base unmatched. Germline CDR1 is LNHDA and CDR2 is SQIVND (reference sequence).

This TCR derives from a young man with active or convalescent COVID-19. Input material: peripheral blood. This chain links TRBV19 with TRBJ1-6; 8 bases agree with TRBD1. Here the CDR3 reads CASSWTGSYNSPLHF. CDR3 coding DNA: TGTGCCAGTAGTTGGACAGGGTCCTATAATTCACCCCTCCACTTT.